The entry below describes one T cell receptor beta chain. Its antigen is undetermined. The sample originates from a study of T cell responses to AZD1222 COVID-19 vaccine. General study findings and limits: After two AZD1222 doses, spike-specific TCR breadth and depth rose versus day 0.

The CDR3 is 15 residues long. V lost 3 bases, J lost 2 bases, and 14 bases lay in between. Germline V gene data show CDR1 as DFQATT and CDR2 as SNEGSKA (reference sequence). This table comes from immunoSEQ multiplex PCR, and its TCRdb copy is limited to in-frame clones, with some not included. Found here are some 130,000 clones, roughly 87% of them singletons; the top ten hold 1.4% to 1.5%. The rearrangement uses TRBV20-1 and TRBJ1-5; tentatively, D is TRBD1 (5 bases). The starting material was peripheral blood, obtained on day 0 of AZD1222 vaccination. The sequence came from an adult in good health. For the CDR3, the DNA is TGCAGTGCTAGTTACGGACAATCCGGCAATCAGCCCCAGCATTTT. Protein: CSASYGQSGNQPQHF.